The clone carrying this T cell receptor (beta chain) occurred a few times. This entry belongs to a study of cytomegalovirus exposure and HLA in healthy donors. Primers for the PCR totalled 60 Vbeta and 13 Jbeta. TCRdb's copy holds only in-frame clones and misses some; the assay was immunoSEQ multiplex PCR. The sample has roughly 130,000 clones, 70% to 80% seen once. CDR3 length: 14 residues. Trimming took off 0 bases at V and 2 bases at J, with 8 bases between the two ends. Germline assignment: CDR1 MNHNS and CDR2 SASEGT. J is TRBJ2-7 and V is TRBV6-1; the D is unclear. The TCR originated in a female donor in good health and CMV-seronegative. Sequenced material: PBMCs. Here the CDR3 reads CASSEAAPPYEQYF. The DNA for the CDR3 is TGTGCCAGCAGTGAAGCGGCCCCTCCCTACGAGCAGTACTTC.